The 27 T cell receptor beta chains below all came from one sample that was sequenced in a study of T cells in localized non-small cell lung cancer. TCRdb keeps only in-frame clones here, not all; method: immunoSEQ multiplex PCR. Here the sample spans roughly 90,000 clones, approximately 90% being singletons. The source material was PBMCs, sampled before any cancer treatment. The origin of the receptors is a woman aged 40-70 years with stage II squamous cell lung carcinoma.

The chain employs TRBV7-9 and TRBJ2-2, with a possible D match to TRBD2 (5 bases). The CDR3 spans 15 residues. Germline values: CDR1 SEHNR, CDR2 FQNEAQ (reference sequence). Between the trimmed V and J ends, which lost 5 bases and 4 bases, there was a span of 14 bases. The CDR3 DNA is TGTGCCAGCAGCCGGACCACTGGGAGCACCGGGGAGCTGTTTTTT. The encoded protein is CASSRTTGSTGELFF.

This chain connects TRBV11-3 to TRBJ1-1; D unclear. Germline lookup yields CDR1 SGHNT and CDR2 YENEEA. CDR3 length: 13 residues. V lost 1 base to trimming and J lost 1 base, with 4 bases between them. This CDR3 is CASSLGGNTEAFF. The CDR3 DNA follows: TGTGCCAGCAGCTTAGGAGGGAACACTGAAGCTTTCTTT.

This sequence joins TRBV28 and TRBJ1-3; TRBD1 is a possible D gene (5 bases). Germline V lookup: CDR1 MDHEN, CDR2 SYDVKM. V lost 4 bases and J lost 4, with 17 bases in between. CDR3 size: 16 residues. The CDR3 loop reads CASSSNLSWGGNTIYF. The CDR3 DNA is TGTGCCAGCAGTTCGAACCTTAGCTGGGGGGGAAACACCATATATTTT.

This clone was seen a handful of times. V gene TRBV2 combines with J gene TRBJ2-1, with D tentatively TRBD1 (5 bases). V lost 4 bases and J 2 bases, leaving 9 bases between the germline ends. The CDR3 totals 14 residues. Germline CDR1 is SNHLY and CDR2 is FYNNEI. CDR3 in DNA: TGTGCCAGCAGTGCCAGGGCTCCCTACAATGAGCAGTTCTTC. Amino acid sequence: CASSARAPYNEQFF.

V gene TRBV21-1 combines with J gene TRBJ2-6; the D segment call TRBD1 is taken from the table without a DNA check. TRBV21-1 is classified as a pseudogene. The length of the CDR3 is 19 residues. In nucleotides, the CDR3 is TGTGCCAGCAGCAAAGTTGGGGCACAGGGGCCCGCTGGGGCCAACGTCCTGACTTTC. Translated: CASSKVGAQGPAGANVLTF.

The chain has TRBV14 and TRBJ2-5; TRBD2 might be the D (5 bases). Looked up from germline, CDR1 is SGHDN and CDR2 is FVKESK. This CDR3 is 17 amino acids long. Trimming took 0 bases from V and 5 from J, leaving 19 bases between them. In DNA, the CDR3 is TGTGCCAGCAGCCAAGATATGAGGGTCCAGAGGTTTGAGACCCAGTACTTC. Protein product: CASSQDMRVQRFETQYF.

The J gene is TRBJ2-1, the V gene TRBV5-1; 9 bases are a match to TRBD1. The CDR3 runs 13 residues. Germline trimming cut 2 bases from V and 8 bases from J; bases unmatched to any gene: 2. CDR1 is SGHRS, CDR2 YFSETQ, per germline. The CDR3 here is CASSFRTGDEQFF. In nucleotides, the CDR3 is TGCGCCAGCAGCTTCCGGACAGGGGATGAGCAGTTCTTC.

V usage is TRBV28 and J usage is TRBJ1-5, with TRBD1 matching 7 bases. The CDR3 length is 14 residues. The V and J ends lost 10 bases and 1 base, in that order; junction bases with no gene match: 7. Germline lookup yields CDR1 MDHEN and CDR2 SYDVKM. CDR3 coding DNA: TGTGCCACCATTCAGGGGGGCAGCAATCAGCCCCAGCATTTT. This gives the protein CATIQGGSNQPQHF.

This rearrangement joins TRBV7-8 to TRBJ1-4; TRBD1 matches at 10 bases. Germline V gene data show CDR1 as SGHVS and CDR2 as FQNEAQ. V gave up 5 bases and J gave up 5 bases; unmatched junction bases: 14. CDR3 size: 18 residues. This chain's CDR3 is CASSPDRGRLHGNEKLFF. CDR3 nucleotides: TGTGCCAGCAGCCCCGACAGGGGGCGTCTACATGGGAATGAAAAACTGTTTTTT. The full variable domain, with the rest looked up from reference TRBV7-8 and TRBJ1-4, is GAGVSQSPRYKVAKRGQDVALRCDPISGHVSLFWYQQALGQGPEFLTYFQNEAQLDKSGLPSDRFFAERPEGSVSTLKIQRTQQEDSAVYLCASSPDRGRLHGNEKLFFGSGTQLSVL.

The chain employs TRBV15 and TRBJ2-1; D unresolved. Germline V gene sequence: CDR1 LNHNV, CDR2 YYDKDF (reference sequence). V was trimmed by 2 bases and J by 9 bases, leaving 8 bases between them. The CDR3 runs to 12 residues. CDR3 loop: CATSRRKSEQFF. The CDR3, as DNA: TGTGCCACCAGCAGAAGGAAGAGTGAGCAGTTCTTC.

V gene TRBV6-5 combines with J gene TRBJ1-1; weak D call: TRBD1 (5 bases). The CDR3 is 14 residues long. Germline V gene sequence: CDR1 MNHEY, CDR2 SVGAGI. Trimming removed 7 bases at V and 1 base at J, with 13 bases between. For the CDR3, the DNA is TGTGCCAGCACCAACGGGGGGACGAACACTGAAGCTTTCTTT. Its protein is CASTNGGTNTEAFF.

This chain connects TRBV6-1 to TRBJ1-3; D remains ambiguous. This CDR3 is built from 14 residues. The V end was cut by 7 bases, the J end by 0 bases, with 10 bases between. CDR1 MNHNS and CDR2 SASEGT come from the germline V gene. The CDR3 reads CASTTVGSGNTIYF. The CDR3 DNA follows: TGTGCCAGCACCACAGTTGGCTCTGGAAACACCATATATTTT.

V is TRBV7-9 and J is TRBJ1-1, with D hard to call. V was shortened by 3 bases and J by 4 bases, with 9 bases between the two germline ends. The length of the CDR3 is 13 residues. Germline-derived CDR1 and CDR2 are SEHNR and FQNEAQ (reference sequence). The CDR3 nucleotides are TGTGCCAGCAGCTTCTCGGGGAGCACTGAAGCTTTCTTT. It specifies CASSFSGSTEAFF.

The CDR3 loop reads CASRTDEAFF. The CDR3 DNA reads TGTGCCAGCAGGACAGACGAAGCTTTCTTT. The chain has TRBV2 and TRBJ1-1; D may be TRBD1 (5 bases). CDR3 size: 10 residues. V dropped 6 bases and J dropped 8 bases, with 7 bases sitting between them. Germline V lookup: CDR1 SNHLY, CDR2 FYNNEI.

This clone was counted many times. The rearrangement links TRBV5-1 to TRBJ1-4; D is undetermined. V was cut by 0 bases and J by 4 bases, with 4 bases left in between. The CDR3 contains 13 residues. The germline V gene encodes CDR1 SGHRS and CDR2 YFSETQ. The CDR3 spells CASSLGNNEKLFF. The CDR3 DNA reads as TGCGCCAGCAGCTTGGGGAATAATGAAAAACTGTTTTTT.

CDR3 residues: CASSLTSGNTIYF. CDR3 bases: TGTGCCAGCAGCTTAACTTCTGGAAACACCATATATTTT. V gene TRBV5-4 combines with J gene TRBJ1-3; no reliable D call. Trimming left V 2 bases short and J 1 base short, with 4 bases between. CDR1 and CDR2 (germline): SGHNT, YYREEE (reference sequence). This CDR3 has 13 amino acids.

J is TRBJ1-1 and V is TRBV10-2, with 7 nucleotides matching TRBD1. The CDR3 is 14 amino acids. From germline, CDR1 is WSHSY and CDR2 SAAADI. V gave up 5 bases and J gave up 8 bases; unmatched junction bases: 11. The CDR3 DNA is TGCGCCAGCAGTCTCCCCCGGTCACAGGGGGAAGCTTTCTTT. Amino acids: CASSLPRSQGEAFF.

This clone came up once. The genes are TRBV7-6 and TRBJ1-2; no definite D call. Germline V gene lookup returns CDR1 SGHVS and CDR2 FNYEAQ. Trimming cost V 2 bases and J 6 bases, with 19 bases left between them. The CDR3 extends over 16 amino acids. The CDR3 DNA sequence: TGTGCCAGCAGCTTAAATTCCTTAGCATCTGAAGATGGCTACACCTTC. Its protein is CASSLNSLASEDGYTF.

This clone has more than one count but fewer than ten. J is TRBJ1-1 and V is TRBV2, with D unresolved. The CDR3 sequence is 13 residues long. The V end was cut by 4 bases, the J end by 0 bases, with 6 bases between. The germline gives CDR1 SNHLY, CDR2 FYNNEI. The CDR3, as DNA: TGTGCCAGCAGTGGTGGGGTGAACACTGAAGCTTTCTTT. Its translation is CASSGGVNTEAFF.

Here the CDR3 reads CASGSTGGGGYTF. The CDR3 DNA reads as TGTGCTAGTGGTTCGACAGGGGGAGGTGGCTACACCTTC. This chain uses TRBV12-5 with TRBJ1-2, with TRBD1 matching 9 bases. The V and J ends lost 4 bases and 7 bases, in that order; junction bases with no gene match: 4. Germline V gene data show CDR1 as LGHNT and CDR2 as FRNRAP. The CDR3 is 13 amino acids.

J is TRBJ1-3 and V is TRBV6-1; a weak D match, TRBD1 (6 bases). Trimming shortened V by 0 bases and J by 2 bases, and 11 bases separated the two germline ends. The V gene's germline CDR1 is MNHNS and CDR2 SASEGT. The CDR3 loop spans 16 amino acids. The CDR3 region has the DNA TGTGCCAGCAGTGAAGCGTGGGGGGGCACTGGAAACACCATATATTTT. Translated: CASSEAWGGTGNTIYF.

This rearrangement joins TRBV5-6 to TRBJ2-7; tentative D call: TRBD2 (5 bases). This CDR3 contains 13 residues. Germline assignment: CDR1 SGHDT and CDR2 YYEEEE. V gave up 2 bases and J gave up 6 bases, with 12 bases separating them. The CDR3 loop reads CASSFPGKGEQYF. CDR3 DNA: TGTGCCAGCAGCTTCCCCGGGAAAGGCGAGCAGTACTTC. The full variable domain, with the rest looked up from reference TRBV5-6 and TRBJ2-7, is DAGVTQSPTHLIKTRGQQVTLRCSPKSGHDTVSWYQQALGQGPQFIFQYYEEEERQRGNFPDRFSGHQFPNYSSELNVNALLLGDSALYLCASSFPGKGEQYFGPGTRLTVT.

The chain uses TRBV2 and TRBJ1-1; the D gene is possibly TRBD1 (6 bases). CDR3 length equals 14 residues. The V gene lost 7 bases and the J gene lost 3 bases, with 15 bases spanning the gap. Germline V gene lookup returns CDR1 SNHLY and CDR2 FYNNEI. The CDR3 sequence is CASTKGGPYTEAFF. In nucleotides, the CDR3 is TGTGCCAGCACCAAGGGGGGGCCTTACACTGAAGCTTTCTTT.

The chain is built from TRBV12-1 and TRBJ2-7; no check of the table's D call, TRBD2, against the DNA was made. TRBV12-1 is tagged as a pseudogene. The length of the CDR3 is 19 residues. Here the CDR3 DNA reads TGTGCCAGCAGCTCACCAGGACTAGCGGGGCCCCAGGGGACCTACGAGCAGTACTTC. It yields the protein CASSSPGLAGPQGTYEQYF.

This chain uses TRBV11-2 with TRBJ2-7; 8 nucleotides align to TRBD1. The CDR3 loop spans 14 amino acids. V lost 8 bases and J lost 3; bases outside the gene matches: 9. Germline V gene lookup returns CDR1 SGHAT and CDR2 FQNNGV. Here the CDR3 DNA reads TGTGCCAGCTCGTACGCAGGACAGGGCTACGAGCAGTACTTC. As protein: CASSYAGQGYEQYF.

The V gene is TRBV7-9, the J gene TRBJ1-1; the D gene is possibly TRBD1 (5 bases). Per the germline V gene, CDR1 is SEHNR and CDR2 is FQNEAQ (reference sequence). This CDR3 comprises 16 residues. The V gene lost 1 base and the J gene lost 6 bases, with 18 bases spanning the gap. CDR3 nucleotides: TGTGCCAGCAGCTTAGTTAAGGGGTCATGGCTTGCTGAAGCTTTCTTT. It is translated as CASSLVKGSWLAEAFF.

This chain links TRBV11-2 with TRBJ2-1; D not certain. This CDR3 has 17 residues. V was trimmed by 0 bases and J by 4 bases, leaving 16 bases between them. Per the germline V gene, CDR1 is SGHAT and CDR2 is FQNNGV. The CDR3: CASSLERRSTLYNEQFF. CDR3 coding DNA: TGTGCCAGCAGCTTAGAACGCCGCTCCACATTGTACAATGAGCAGTTCTTC.